Presented here are 4 T cell receptor beta chains from one specimen sequenced in a study of OX40 agonist ivuxolimab in advanced cancers. Profiling relied on immunoSEQ multiplex PCR, and the TCRdb table lists in-frame clones only, not all of them. The sample contains more than 60,000 clones, about 88% of which appear only once. Sample: CD4+ or CD8+ T cells sorted from blood, taken in a trial of the OX40 agonist ivuxolimab. The receptors derive from an adult with an advanced solid tumor such as melanoma, head and neck, liver or kidney cancer.

With regard to this clone: One end of the junction fails to match germline, which may point to a read error. The sample contains more than one DNA sequence encoding this CDR3. The J gene is TRBJ2-5, the V gene TRBV5-4; 8 bases agree with TRBD1. This CDR3 is built from 16 residues. In germline, CDR1 is SGHNT, CDR2 YYREEE (reference sequence). The DNA for the CDR3 is TGTGCTAGCAGCTTGGGATTGCAGGGGGCGTCGGAGACCCAGTACTTC. Translating gives CASSLGLQGASETQYF. The whole variable domain, filled in from reference TRBV5-4 and TRBJ2-5, reads ETGVTQSPTHLIKTRGQQVTLRCSSQSGHNTVSWYQQALGQGPQFIFQYYREEENGRGNFPPRFSGLQFPNYSSELNVNALELDDSALYLCASSLGLQGASETQYFGPGTRLLVL.

V is TRBV27 and J is TRBJ2-6; D not certain. Germline CDR1 MNHEY, CDR2 SMNVEV (reference sequence). With 6 bases removed from V and 10 bases from J, the gap between germline ends came to 16 bases. The CDR3 consists of 14 residues. The CDR3 DNA reads TGTGCCAGCAGGCGGTTCTCCTGGGAAAACGTCCTGACTTTC. As protein: CASRRFSWENVLTF.

The rearrangement uses TRBV6-5 and TRBJ2-5; 9 positions match TRBD1. Looked up from germline, CDR1 is MNHEY and CDR2 is SVGAGI. CDR3 length equals 14 residues. Germline trimming cut 5 bases from V and 4 bases from J; bases unmatched to any gene: 5. This CDR3 reads CASSPLTGGETQYF. The CDR3 DNA reads TGTGCCAGCAGTCCGCTGACAGGGGGAGAGACCCAGTACTTC.

The rearrangement links TRBV6-6 to TRBJ2-5; perhaps TRBD2 as D (6 bases). The J call may be mistaken, given a closer DNA end match to TRBJ2-7. This CDR3 has 14 amino acids. In germline, CDR1 is MNHNY, CDR2 SVGAGI (reference sequence). The CDR3 loop reads CASSSGTGTYEQYF. The CDR3 nucleotides are TGTGCCAGCAGCTCCGGGACTGGCACCTACGAGCAGTACTTC.